This TCR beta chain emerged from a study of blood T cell repertoires in COVID-19. Overall study context: Sources were T cells, B-cell-depleted T cells, or PBMCs; the material itself was cDNA or gDNA.

This clone was recorded once. Germline V CDR1 and CDR2: MNHEY, SVGAGI. Germline trimming cut 5 bases from V and 0 bases from J; bases unmatched to any gene: 6. The CDR3 is 15 residues long. Original processing methods: From reference gene primer amplification, estimates of nucleated cell counts were derived. TCRdb's table, derived via immunoSEQ multiplex PCR, lists solely in-frame clones and lacks some. V and J calls and clone size follow that table, whereas D and trimming were derived from the DNA. The profile shows 250,000 to 350,000 clones, 90% of them singletons. Cohort 3 donors counted as recovered after two negative PCRs, clearance, or resolved symptoms.

The specimen was PBMCs or T cells enriched from blood (not recorded which). The TCR comes from a man aged 55 to 70 who had recovered from COVID-19. The chain joins TRBV6-5 to TRBJ1-2, with 7 bases aligning to TRBD1. Here the CDR3 DNA reads TGTGCCAGCAGTCGGGGGGGACAGACTAACTATGGCTACACCTTC. Protein product: CASSRGGQTNYGYTF.